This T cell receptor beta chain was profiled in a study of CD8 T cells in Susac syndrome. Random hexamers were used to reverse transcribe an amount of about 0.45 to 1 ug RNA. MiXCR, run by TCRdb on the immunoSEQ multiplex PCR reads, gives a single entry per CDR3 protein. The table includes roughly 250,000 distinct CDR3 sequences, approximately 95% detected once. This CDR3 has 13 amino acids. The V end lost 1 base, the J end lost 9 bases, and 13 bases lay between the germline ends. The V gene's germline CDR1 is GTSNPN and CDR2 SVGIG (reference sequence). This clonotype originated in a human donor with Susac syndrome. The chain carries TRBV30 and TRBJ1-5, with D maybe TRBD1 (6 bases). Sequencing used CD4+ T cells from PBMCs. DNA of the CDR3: TGTGCCTGGAGTGGACGACAGGACCTGCCCCAGCATTTT. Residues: CAWSGRQDLPQHF.